The source of this TCR beta chain is a study of shared clonotypes between healthy human individuals. Across the study: The people who gave samples were two women and a few men aged 18 to 49. Study-level results: Naive CD4 clonotypes overlapped across a few donors at roughly 5.1%.

This table comes from immunoSEQ multiplex PCR, and its TCRdb copy is limited to in-frame clones, with some not included. This sample has 2.5 million or so clones; about 92% occur once, and the top ten carry under 0.15%. V was clipped by 0 bases and J by 1 base, with 9 bases between them. CDR3 length equals 15 residues. Germline lookup yields CDR1 LNHNV and CDR2 YYDKDF (reference sequence). Worth noting for this clone: As yet, its antigen is unknown.

The clonotype was recovered from a man aged 18 to 29 in good health. The rearrangement uses TRBV15 and TRBJ1-1, with D perhaps matching TRBD1 (5 bases). Sequenced: naive CD4+ T cells sorted from blood. Subset reported: CD45RA+ positively selected. DNA of the CDR3: TGTGCCACCAGCAGAGACCCGCAGGGGAACACTGAAGCTTTCTTT. Translated, it gives CATSRDPQGNTEAFF.